Shown below are 15 T cell receptor beta chains from a single sample sequenced in a study of vaccination and CD4 T cells after COVID-19. Oncomine TCR Beta short-read sequencing was applied to DNA from cultured CD4+ T cells. TCRdb passed the PCR reads through MiXCR, listing each CDR3 protein once. The data contain more than 6,500 distinct CDR3 sequences, roughly two fifths of them singletons. Described treatment: roughly ten-day PBMC culture with coronavirus spike peptide pools or control peptides (ViraFEST assay). The collection of CD4+ T cells from the unexposed donor took place before the COVID-19 pandemic (2011-2018). These receptors lack a known antigen. The sequenced sample consisted of CD4+ T cells from blood, cultured in vitro. These receptor sequences come from a human donor in good health.

This chain joins TRBV19 and TRBJ2-7; 8 bases are a match to TRBD1. In germline, CDR1 is LNHDA, CDR2 SQIVND (reference sequence). V lost 6 bases to trimming and J lost 3 bases; unmatched junction nucleotides: 4. This CDR3 region has 13 residues. Here the CDR3 reads CASRSTGDYEQYF. The DNA for the CDR3 is TGTGCCAGTAGATCGACAGGGGACTACGAGCAGTACTTC.

This clonotype was seen just once. The chain uses TRBV28 and TRBJ2-7; possibly TRBD1 for D (5 bases). CDR1 is MDHEN and CDR2 is SYDVKM in the germline V gene. Trimming cost V 5 bases and J 3 bases, with 14 bases left between them. This CDR3 comprises 14 residues. CDR3 in amino acids: CASSIRVLNYEQYF. CDR3 in DNA: TGTGCCAGCAGTATCAGGGTCTTGAACTACGAGCAGTACTTC.

This chain links TRBV4-1 with TRBJ2-3; D is ambiguous. The V end was cut by 1 base, the J end by 4 bases, with 12 bases between. Germline V gives CDR1 MGHRA, CDR2 YSYEKL. The CDR3 contains 15 residues. CDR3 sequence (DNA): TGCGCCAGCAGCCAAGGGGCTAGGAGTCCAGATACGCAGTATTTT. Encoded protein: CASSQGARSPDTQYF.

This clonotype was seen a handful of times. This chain links TRBV6-1 with TRBJ1-2, with 10 bases that match TRBD1. The germline V gene encodes CDR1 MNHNS and CDR2 SASEGT. Trimming at V came to 6 bases and at J to 7 bases, leaving 2 bases not matched to a gene. This CDR3 comprises 12 residues. The chain's CDR3 is CASSRQGAGYTF. The CDR3 nucleotides are TGTGCCAGCAGCCGACAGGGGGCTGGCTACACCTTC.

CDR3: CASSPGTGIANYGYTF. Here the CDR3 DNA reads TGCGCCAGCAGTCCCGGGACAGGGATCGCTAACTATGGCTACACCTTC. This chain links TRBV5-1 with TRBJ1-2; 9 bases are shared with TRBD1. CDR1 SGHRS and CDR2 YFSETQ come from the germline V gene. V was clipped by 5 bases and J by 0 bases; unmatched bases: 8. The CDR3 has 16 residues.

The gene calls are TRBV6-2 or TRBV6-3 and TRBJ1-1; D not resolved. The ends were cut back, 4 bases at V and 0 bases at J, with 9 bases in the middle. This CDR3 is 14 amino acids long. Germline V gene sequence: CDR1 MNHEY, CDR2 SVGEGT. CDR3 coding DNA: TGTGCCAGCAGTTCGACACGGCTGAACACTGAAGCTTTCTTT. Protein: CASSSTRLNTEAFF.

The chain is built from TRBV7-8 and TRBJ2-5; 8 bases line up with TRBD2. The germline gives CDR1 SGHVS, CDR2 FQNEAQ. The CDR3 is made up of 16 amino acids. With V trimmed by 7 bases and J by 1 base, 11 bases remained unmatched. As DNA, the CDR3 is TGTGCCAGCACCCCTCGCCGGGCGGGGGGCCAAGAGACCCAGTACTTC. It yields the protein CASTPRRAGGQETQYF.

The rearrangement joins TRBV7-2 to TRBJ2-7; 11 bases match TRBD2. The CDR3 loop spans 15 amino acids. The germline V gene has CDR1 SGHTA and CDR2 FQGNSA. V trimming: 1 base; J trimming: 6 bases; junction bases outside the gene matches: 5. The CDR3 loop reads CASSLGWLAGGEQYF. CDR3 nucleotide sequence: TGTGCCAGCAGCTTAGGTTGGCTAGCGGGAGGCGAGCAGTACTTC.

CDR3 protein: CATSDRDRYYGYTF. CDR3 nucleotides: TGTGCCACCAGTGACCGTGACAGATACTATGGCTACACCTTC. The V call is TRBV24-1, the J call TRBJ1-2; weak D call: TRBD1 (5 bases). Germline loops: CDR1 KGHDR, CDR2 SFDVKD. Between the trimmed V and J ends, which lost 4 bases and 3 bases, there was a span of 11 bases. The CDR3 totals 14 residues.

J is TRBJ1-6 and V is TRBV5-1, with 9 bases lining up with TRBD1. Germline V gives CDR1 SGHRS, CDR2 YFSETQ. V lost 4 bases and J lost 10; bases outside the gene matches: 12. This CDR3 has 16 amino acids. CDR3 sequence: CASSPNRGQGSSPLHF. CDR3 DNA sequence: TGCGCCAGCAGCCCCAATCGGGGACAGGGAAGCTCACCCCTCCACTTT.

The chain employs TRBV20-1 and TRBJ2-6; D is uncertain. Germline values: CDR1 DFQATT, CDR2 SNEGSKA (reference sequence). The CDR3 is made up of 16 amino acids. V gave up 2 bases and J gave up 0 bases, with 11 bases separating them. The CDR3 nucleotides are TGCAGTGCTAGACCAGGAGTCCTCTCTGGGGCCAACGTCCTGACTTTC. This gives the protein CSARPGVLSGANVLTF.

This clonotype was seen only a few times. The rearrangement joins TRBV24-1 to TRBJ2-7; D not resolved. V was cut by 4 bases and J by 9 bases, with 9 bases left in between. The CDR3 covers 11 residues. Germline V lookup: CDR1 KGHDR, CDR2 SFDVKD. In nucleotides, the CDR3 is TGTGCCACCAGTGACGGGTTTGGGCAGTACTTC. Its translation: CATSDGFGQYF.

The chain recombines TRBV10-3 with TRBJ2-1; 12 positions match TRBD2. The CDR3 runs 16 residues. Trimming cost V 4 bases and J 2 bases; bases outside gene matches: 3. Germline V lookup: CDR1 ENHRY, CDR2 SYGVKD. The CDR3 DNA reads TGTGCCATCAGTGCCCGGACTAGCGGGACCTACAATGAGCAGTTCTTC. The encoded protein is CAISARTSGTYNEQFF.

About this clonotype: At one end, the junction sequence differs from germline, possibly due to a read error. The CDR3 protein is CASSLTQGSSPPHF. The DNA for the CDR3 is TGCGCCAGCAGCTTGACACAGGGGAGTTCACCCCCCCACTTT. The chain uses TRBV5-1 and TRBJ1-6, with 7 bases that match TRBD1. Germline CDR1 and CDR2: SGHRS and YFSETQ. The CDR3 loop spans 14 amino acids.

This clonotype came up a few times. The rearrangement uses TRBV19 and TRBJ2-3; TRBD2 matches 7 bases. The CDR3 is 14 residues long. The V segment lost 8 bases and the J segment 2 bases; nucleotides outside the gene matches: 7. Looked up from germline, CDR1 is LNHDA and CDR2 is SQIVND (reference sequence). CDR3 residues: CASGLGLNTDTQYF. Here the CDR3 DNA reads TGTGCCAGTGGACTAGGGCTGAACACAGATACGCAGTATTTT.